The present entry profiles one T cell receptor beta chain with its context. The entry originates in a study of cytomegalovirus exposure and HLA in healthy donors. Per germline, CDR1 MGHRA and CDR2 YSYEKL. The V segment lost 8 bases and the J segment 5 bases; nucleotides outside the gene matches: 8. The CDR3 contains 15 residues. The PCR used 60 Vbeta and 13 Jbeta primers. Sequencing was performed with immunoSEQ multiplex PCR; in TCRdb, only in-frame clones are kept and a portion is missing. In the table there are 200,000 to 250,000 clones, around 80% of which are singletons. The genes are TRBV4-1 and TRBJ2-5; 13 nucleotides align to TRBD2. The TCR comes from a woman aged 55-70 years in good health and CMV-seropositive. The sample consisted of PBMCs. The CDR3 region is CASGGLAGVGETQYF. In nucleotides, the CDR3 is TGCGCCAGCGGAGGACTAGCGGGAGTTGGGGAGACCCAGTACTTC.